This section outlines one T cell receptor beta chain sequence together with its context. The antigen is undetermined. A read error is possible here, since a much larger clone lies one base away. The data were taken from a study of post-analysis software for immune sequencing data. About the research overall: Secondary progressive, relapsing-remitting and progressive-relapsing multiple sclerosis were among the included disease courses. Study findings and constraints: Relative to controls, patients had several TRBV segments at higher frequency, with TRBV5-6, TRBV5-1 and TRBV20-1 among these. Analysis by F measure revealed that same-batch samples clustered strongly together.

The CDR3 length is 16 residues. Germline V gene sequence: CDR1 SGHVS, CDR2 FQNEAQ. Every TCR beta cDNA library bore unique molecular identifiers. Each CDR3 protein is one row after TCRdb ran MiXCR on the PCR reads. The sample holds about 200,000 distinct CDR3 sequences, around 29% seen once. Material: blood. The J gene is TRBJ2-3, the V gene TRBV7-8; 11 bases are a match to TRBD2. The TCR sequence derives from a girl aged 2 to 17 with multiple sclerosis. The CDR3 DNA reads TGTGCCAGCAGCCCCCCGACTAGCGGGAAAACAGATGCGCAGTATTTT. This sequence encodes CASSPPTSGKTDAQYF.